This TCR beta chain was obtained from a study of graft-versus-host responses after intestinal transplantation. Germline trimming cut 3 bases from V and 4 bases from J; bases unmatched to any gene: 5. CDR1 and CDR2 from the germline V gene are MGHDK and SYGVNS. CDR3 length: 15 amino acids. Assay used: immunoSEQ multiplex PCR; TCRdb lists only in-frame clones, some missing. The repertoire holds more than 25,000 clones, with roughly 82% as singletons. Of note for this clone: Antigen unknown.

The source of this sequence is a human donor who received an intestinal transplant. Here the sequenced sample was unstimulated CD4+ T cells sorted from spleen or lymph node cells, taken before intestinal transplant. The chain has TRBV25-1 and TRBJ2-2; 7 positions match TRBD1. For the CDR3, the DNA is TGTGCCAGCAGTGATCTTGGGACAGCCACCGGGGAGCTGTTTTTT. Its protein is CASSDLGTATGELFF.